This record covers a single T cell receptor beta chain. Repertoires were generated with immunoSEQ multiplex PCR, while TCRdb's copy carries only in-frame clones and drops some. The data hold approximately 390,000 clones, with around 90% observed a single time. This CDR3 contains 12 residues. Germline loops: CDR1 MGHDK, CDR2 SYGVNS. Trimming took 5 bases from V and 4 from J; bases not matched to a gene: 1. Assignments of participants to cohorts depended upon their own reported clinical history. This entry is derived from a study of blood T cell repertoires in COVID-19. J is TRBJ1-2 and V is TRBV25-1, with 7 bases matching TRBD1. Sequencing was done on a sample of PBMCs or T cells enriched from blood (not recorded which). This TCR was recovered from a woman aged 40 to 49 with acute COVID-19. The CDR3 nucleotides are TGTGCCAGCAGTAGGACAGGCTATGGCTACACCTTC. It specifies CASSRTGYGYTF.